This T cell receptor (beta chain) was profiled in a study of cytomegalovirus exposure and HLA in healthy donors. CDR3 length equals 16 residues. V shed 1 base, J shed 2 bases, and the junction held 9 bases outside the gene matches. CDR1 is SGHNT, CDR2 YYREEE, per germline (reference sequence). Study-wide results and caveats: Both high specificity and high sensitivity reportedly marked the classifier's diagnosis of cytomegalovirus status. A later analysis showed HLA-associated TCR beta chains outstripping equally common others in clonal expansion.

Researchers ran the PCR with 60 Vbeta and 13 Jbeta primers. TCRdb keeps only in-frame clones here, not all; method: immunoSEQ multiplex PCR. The sample records 150,000 or so clones, approximately 80% being singletons. Note on this clone: The antigen is undetermined.

This receptor was taken from a male donor in good health and CMV-seronegative. Specimen: PBMCs. The V gene is TRBV5-4, the J gene TRBJ2-7; 7 bases agree with TRBD1. CDR3 amino acids: CASSLSGTAITYEQYF. The CDR3 DNA follows: TGTGCCAGCAGCTTGTCAGGGACAGCCATAACCTACGAGCAGTACTTC.